These 26 T cell receptor beta chains originate from one sample sequenced in a study of blood T cell repertoires in COVID-19. The assay was immunoSEQ multiplex PCR, and TCRdb's table has in-frame clones only and misses some. The sample yields about 220,000 clones, about four fifths seen once. Sequenced sample: PBMCs or T cells enriched from blood (not recorded which). The source is a woman between 45 and 65 years old who had been exposed to COVID-19.

The chain has TRBV6-5 and TRBJ2-1, with D tentatively TRBD2 (7 bases). This CDR3 contains 14 residues. With 11 bases removed from V and 0 bases from J, the gap between germline ends came to 14 bases. Germline V CDR1 and CDR2: MNHEY, SVGAGI. The CDR3 nucleotides are TGTGCCTCCGGGGGGCTGGGCTCCTACAATGAGCAGTTCTTC. It specifies CASGGLGSYNEQFF.

The chain employs TRBV6-2 or TRBV6-3 and TRBJ2-1; maybe TRBD2 (5 bases). Germline CDR1 reads MNHEY; CDR2 reads SVGEGT. This CDR3 contains 13 residues. The ends were cut back, 0 bases at V and 8 bases at J, with 8 bases in the middle. The CDR3 DNA is TGTGCCAGCAGTTACTCGGGGAGAGATGAGCAGTTCTTC. As protein: CASSYSGRDEQFF.

The chain recombines TRBV12-5 with TRBJ2-5; possible D gene TRBD1, 6 bases. This CDR3 has 15 residues. The ends were cut back, 0 bases at V and 3 bases at J, with 11 bases in the middle. Germline CDR1 LGHNT, CDR2 FRNRAP. The CDR3 sequence is CASGLVTGGKETQYF. The CDR3 DNA reads TGTGCTAGTGGTTTGGTAACTGGGGGCAAAGAGACCCAGTACTTC.

This sequence joins TRBV9 and TRBJ1-4; D is possibly TRBD1 (5 bases). The V gene's germline CDR1 is SGDLS and CDR2 YYNGEE. The CDR3 spans 16 residues. Trimming removed 0 bases from V and 5 bases from J, with 14 bases in between. Here the CDR3 reads CASSVVGVSPNEKLFF. For the CDR3, the DNA is TGTGCCAGCAGCGTAGTAGGGGTCTCCCCCAATGAAAAACTGTTTTTT.

This clone was picked up a small number of times. The chain combines TRBV6-5 with TRBJ1-2, with D possibly being TRBD1 (5 bases). The CDR3 covers 13 residues. The germline V gene encodes CDR1 MNHEY and CDR2 SVGAGI. Trimming left V 8 bases short and J 0 bases short, with 10 bases between. CDR3 residues: CASSSGANYGYTF. The CDR3 DNA is TGTGCCAGCTCTTCGGGGGCTAACTATGGCTACACCTTC.

The chain uses TRBV6-2 or TRBV6-3 and TRBJ2-3; the D gene could be TRBD1 or TRBD2 (5 bases each). CDR3 size: 14 residues. CDR1 is MNHEY and CDR2 is SVGEGT in the germline V gene. With 6 bases removed from V and 6 bases from J, the gap between germline ends came to 16 bases. CDR3 in amino acids: CASSRDLIADTQYF. CDR3 DNA: TGTGCCAGCAGCAGGGATCTAATAGCGGATACGCAGTATTTT.

The rearrangement joins TRBV29-1 to TRBJ1-1, with TRBD1 identical over 9 bases. Trimming at V came to 4 bases and at J to 5 bases, leaving 5 bases not matched to a gene. Germline CDR1 is SQVTM and CDR2 is ANQGSEA. The CDR3 contains 13 residues. In nucleotides, the CDR3 is TGCAGCGTTGTACGGACAGGGGAAACTGAAGCTTTCTTT. It is translated as CSVVRTGETEAFF.

The rearrangement links TRBV18 to TRBJ1-2; 12 nucleotides agree with TRBD1. Germline loops: CDR1 KGHSH, CDR2 LQKENI. The CDR3 is made up of 15 amino acids. J was trimmed by 8 bases and V by 2 bases; bases with no gene match: 6. The CDR3 DNA sequence: TGTGCCAGCTCACCAACAGGGACAGGGGGCGGAGGCTACACCTTC. This sequence encodes CASSPTGTGGGGYTF.

This chain joins TRBV10-1 and TRBJ2-3; TRBD2 matches 7 bases. Germline V gene sequence: CDR1 WNHNN, CDR2 SYGVQD (reference sequence). This CDR3 is built from 13 residues. J lost 7 bases, V lost 3 bases, and 4 bases had no gene match. The CDR3 sequence is CASSDSGRNTQYF. DNA for the CDR3: TGCGCCAGCAGTGATAGCGGGCGGAATACGCAGTATTTT.

This sequence joins TRBV27 and TRBJ2-7; D is perhaps TRBD2 (5 bases). The V end was cut by 10 bases, the J end by 12 bases, with 16 bases between. The CDR3 length is 10 residues. Germline values: CDR1 MNHEY, CDR2 SMNVEV (reference sequence). The CDR3 reads CATRGQRVYF. The CDR3 DNA reads as TGTGCCACCCGAGGGCAGAGGGTGTACTTC.

A remark on this clone: In the same sample, other DNA sequences code for this CDR3. V gene TRBV11-3 combines with J gene TRBJ2-3, with 9 bases lining up with TRBD2. CDR1 and CDR2 (germline): SGHNT, YENEEA. V lost 5 bases to trimming and J lost 2 bases; unmatched junction nucleotides: 5. CDR3 length: 15 residues. CDR3 residues: CASSPGTSNTDTQYF. The CDR3 nucleotides read TGTGCCAGCAGCCCCGGGACTAGCAACACAGATACGCAGTATTTT.

The chain combines TRBV5-5 with TRBJ1-1; TRBD1 matches 7 bases. The germline CDR1 and CDR2 sequences are SGHKS and YYEKEE (reference sequence). V dropped 4 bases and J dropped 1; count of bases not matched to a gene: 4. The CDR3 spans 14 residues. CDR3 nucleotide sequence: TGTGCCAGCAGCGTGGGGACAGCGAACACTGAAGCTTTCTTT. Its translation is CASSVGTANTEAFF.

The chain has TRBV7-3 and TRBJ2-7, with D perhaps TRBD1 (5 bases). Trimming removed 6 bases at V and 1 base at J, with 10 bases between. The CDR3 contains 13 residues. Germline-derived CDR1 and CDR2 are SGHTA and FQGTGA. This chain's CDR3 is CASSQGSSYEQYF. Written as DNA, the CDR3 is TGTGCCAGCAGTCAGGGCAGTTCCTACGAGCAGTACTTC.

The gene calls are TRBV19 and TRBJ1-1, with D possibly matching TRBD1 (6 bases). Germline lookup yields CDR1 LNHDA and CDR2 SQIVND (reference sequence). CDR3 length equals 14 residues. Trimming removed 5 bases at V and 3 bases at J, with 13 bases between. In DNA, the CDR3 is TGTGCCAGTAGTTTACAGGGTGAGTACACTGAAGCTTTCTTT. Protein: CASSLQGEYTEAFF.

V is TRBV7-2 and J is TRBJ1-5; D is unresolved. Between the trimmed V and J ends, which lost 5 bases and 4 bases, there was a span of 6 bases. Germline lookup yields CDR1 SGHTA and CDR2 FQGNSA. The CDR3 runs 12 residues. CDR3 in amino acids: CASSRLNQPQHF. The CDR3 nucleotides are TGTGCCAGCAGCCGACTTAATCAGCCCCAGCATTTT.

The chain is built from TRBV7-9 and TRBJ1-1, with a possible D match to TRBD1 (5 bases). Germline CDR1 and CDR2: SEHNR and FQNEAQ (reference sequence). The V end lost 2 bases, the J end lost 3 bases, and 7 bases lay between the germline ends. The CDR3 totals 13 residues. CDR3 sequence (DNA): TGTGCCAGCAGCTTAACCAGGGACACTGAAGCTTTCTTT. The encoded protein is CASSLTRDTEAFF. Full variable domain (outside the CDR3, taken from reference TRBV7-9 and TRBJ1-1): DTGVSQNPRHKITKRGQNVTFRCDPISEHNRLYWYRQTLGQGPEFLTYFQNEAQLEKSRLLSDRFSAERPKGSFSTLEIQRTEQGDSAMYLCASSLTRDTEAFFGQGTRLTVV.

This chain joins TRBV4-2 and TRBJ2-7, with a tentative D call TRBD1 (7 bases). The CDR3 covers 17 residues. The germline V and J ends were trimmed by 1 base and 0 bases, with 16 bases remaining between them. Looked up from germline, CDR1 is LGHNA and CDR2 is YNFKEQ. The CDR3: CASSQAAGQTTSYEQYF. CDR3 sequence (DNA): TGTGCCAGCAGCCAAGCGGCGGGACAGACGACCTCCTACGAGCAGTACTTC.

This clone came up a few times. The chain employs TRBV2 and TRBJ1-6; 9 bases align to TRBD1. The germline V gene has CDR1 SNHLY and CDR2 FYNNEI. The CDR3 extends over 19 amino acids. After removal of 5 bases from V and 4 bases from J, the junction contained 15 bases not matched to a gene. CDR3 nucleotide sequence: TGTGCCAGCAGTACTAAACCGGGACAGGGAATTCGGTATAATTCACCCCTCCACTTT. It translates to CASSTKPGQGIRYNSPLHF. The full variable domain, completed using reference TRBV2 and TRBJ1-6, is EPEVTQTPSHQVTQMGQEVILRCVPISNHLYFYWYRQILGQKVEFLVSFYNNEISEKSEIFDDQFSVERPDGSNFTLKIRSTKLEDSAMYFCASSTKPGQGIRYNSPLHFGNGTRLTVT.

The rearrangement uses TRBV10-2 and TRBJ1-1, with a tentative D call TRBD1 (6 bases). The germline gives CDR1 WSHSY, CDR2 SAAADI. The CDR3 has 13 amino acids. V lost 6 bases to trimming and J lost 5 bases, with 13 bases between them. The CDR3 bases are TGCGCCAGCAGCGGAAGGGGGAGAACTGAAGCTTTCTTT. Translation: CASSGRGRTEAFF.

On this clone itself: Other nucleotide sequences in the sample specify the same CDR3. In DNA form, the CDR3 reads TGCGCCAGCAGCTTGGACAGCTATAATTCACCCCTCCACTTT. This codes for CASSLDSYNSPLHF. J is TRBJ1-6 and V is TRBV5-1; D not certain. Trimming pared 0 bases from V and 3 bases from J, leaving 4 bases between. The length of the CDR3 is 14 residues. In germline, CDR1 is SGHRS, CDR2 YFSETQ. The variable domain in full, with the rest retrieved from reference TRBV5-1 and TRBJ1-6, is KAGVTQTPRYLIKTRGQQVTLSCSPISGHRSVSWYQQTPGQGLQFLFEYFSETQRNKGNFPGRFSGRQFSNSRSEMNVSTLELGDSALYLCASSLDSYNSPLHFGNGTRLTVT.

Here the CDR3 DNA reads TGTGCCAGTAGTATTCTAGGGGGATTATACAATGAGCAGTTCTTC. Amino acid sequence: CASSILGGLYNEQFF. The chain uses TRBV19 and TRBJ2-1; maybe TRBD1 (6 bases). V was cut by 3 bases and J by 4 bases, with 13 bases left in between. Germline lookup yields CDR1 LNHDA and CDR2 SQIVND (reference sequence). The CDR3 totals 15 residues.

In this sample, this clone turned up once. V gene TRBV19 combines with J gene TRBJ1-6; 9 nucleotides align to TRBD1. The CDR3 has 16 amino acids. CDR1 LNHDA and CDR2 SQIVND come from the germline V gene (reference sequence). After removal of 4 bases from V and 9 bases from J, the junction contained 10 bases not matched to a gene. The CDR3 DNA is TGTGCCAGTAGTAAGGTTTGGACAGGGGTAGGTTCACCCCTCCACTTT. This translates into CASSKVWTGVGSPLHF.

This chain links TRBV4-1 with TRBJ1-2; 9 bases line up with TRBD1. Per germline, CDR1 MGHRA and CDR2 YSYEKL. This CDR3 contains 14 residues. J gave up 4 bases and V 8 bases, and 8 bases lay outside the gene matches. CDR3 DNA: TGCGCCAGCTACGGGGACAGGGTAGGCTATGGCTACACCTTC. It yields the protein CASYGDRVGYGYTF.

This chain joins TRBV18 and TRBJ1-1; the match to TRBD1 covers 8 bases. The trim removed 5 bases at V and 3 bases at J, leaving 5 bases unmatched. Germline CDR1 and CDR2: KGHSH and LQKENI. CDR3 size: 14 residues. CDR3 coding DNA: TGTGCCAGCTCAAAACAGGGGGGAGACACTGAAGCTTTCTTT. Its protein product is CASSKQGGDTEAFF. The full variable domain, its missing parts supplied by reference TRBV18 and TRBJ1-1, is NAGVMQNPRHLVRRRGQEARLRCSPMKGHSHVYWYRQLPEEGLKFMVYLQKENIIDESGMPKERFSAEFPKEGPSILRIQQVVRGDSAAYFCASSKQGGDTEAFFGQGTRLTVV.

V usage is TRBV3-1 (or the pseudogene TRBV3-2) and J usage is TRBJ2-4; D gene uncertain. The V gene lost 5 bases and the J gene lost 10 bases, with 18 bases spanning the gap. The CDR3 covers 14 residues. CDR1 LGHDT and CDR2 YNNKEL come from the germline V gene (reference sequence). For the CDR3, the DNA is TGTGCCAGCAGCACCCGAACTGGCTCGGGTATTCAGTACTTC. This translates into CASSTRTGSGIQYF.

The V call is TRBV7-2, the J call TRBJ1-6; D is uncertain. The germline V gene encodes CDR1 SGHTA and CDR2 FQGNSA. V lost 5 bases and J 0 bases, leaving 8 bases between the germline ends. The CDR3 is 15 residues long. DNA for the CDR3: TGTGCCAGCAGCCCCGGTGCCTCCTATAATTCACCCCTCCACTTT. Translating it yields CASSPGASYNSPLHF.